Listed below are T cell receptor beta chains from one sample, sequenced in a study of spatial heterogeneity in lung cancer. In TCRdb, the 5' RACE reads were re-called with MiXCR into one record per CDR3 protein. The table shows 8,500 to 10,000 distinct CDR3 sequences, with 2.9% occurring only once. The sequences come from lung tumor tissue, collected at surgery. These receptors came from a male donor with early-stage non-small cell lung cancer. Each CDR3 is given without its conserved first and last residue. A D gene is named only where the DNA matches it firmly.

V gene,J gene,D gene,CDR3 protein
TRBV28,TRBJ2-5,-,ASSLNIGTQY
TRBV20-1,TRBJ2-3,-,SARVRKRGGTDTQY
TRBV19,TRBJ1-6,-,ASRDSNNSPLH
TRBV7-2,TRBJ2-1,-,ASSLGGTGYNEQF
TRBV20-1,TRBJ2-1,-,SAYQGGSYNEQF
TRBV28,TRBJ1-6,-,ASRVPYSPLH
TRBV6-5,TRBJ2-5,TRBD2,ASSYKGLAIQETQY
TRBV10-3,TRBJ1-3,-,AILQTSGNTIY
TRBV20-1,TRBJ2-3,TRBD1,SAPRDRVTDTQY
TRBV2,TRBJ2-7,TRBD1,ASSVGGPYEQY
TRBV4-1,TRBJ2-7,TRBD1,ASSQDKGAKNEQY
TRBV29-1,TRBJ2-7,-,SAVTGVGEQY
TRBV20-1,TRBJ1-1,-,SARGGARAF
TRBV6-5,TRBJ2-4,TRBD1,ASSYDRGGNIQY
TRBV12-3/TRBV12-4,TRBJ2-5,TRBD1,ASSKDREKTQY
TRBV7-7,TRBJ2-5,-,ASSQVESETQY
TRBV10-3,TRBJ2-2,-,AINDSPGELF
TRBV7-6,TRBJ2-5,-,ASSFMGGTQY
TRBV20-1,TRBJ2-4,-,SAEEMVLGQY
TRBV3-1,TRBJ1-2,-,ATLGPQGSGYT
TRBV2,TRBJ2-5,-,ASRVSRDETQY
TRBV18,TRBJ1-5,TRBD1,ASSPSGGGQPQH
TRBV20-1,TRBJ1-5,TRBD1,SANLGQGRNQPQH
TRBV15,TRBJ1-2,TRBD1,ATSRILAGGDGYT